The 20 T cell receptor beta chains reported below all come from one sample, sequenced in a study of cytomegalovirus exposure and HLA in healthy donors. The study ran its PCR with 60 Vbeta and 13 Jbeta primers. Produced via immunoSEQ multiplex PCR; TCRdb's table is partial and in-frame only. In total, the table holds about 170,000 clones. The source material was PBMCs. These receptors all come from a woman in her sixties in good health and CMV-seronegative.

This chain links TRBV7-9 with TRBJ1-2; maybe TRBD1 (6 bases). The CDR3 has 15 residues. Per the germline V gene, CDR1 is SEHNR and CDR2 is FQNEAQ (reference sequence). V was clipped by 1 base and J by 8 bases, with 17 bases between them. For the CDR3, the DNA is TGTGCCAGCAGCTTAGTGGACAGTAACTTGGGCGGCTACACCTTC. Protein sequence: CASSLVDSNLGGYTF.

The CDR3 region has the DNA TGTGCCAGCAGCTTAGGCGGGACAGGAGCCTACGAGCAGTACTTC. Amino acids: CASSLGGTGAYEQYF. The chain carries TRBV11-2 and TRBJ2-5; 8 bases match TRBD1. TRBJ2-7 matches the DNA end more closely, so the J call is doubtful. This CDR3 comprises 15 residues. Germline V gene sequence: CDR1 SGHAT, CDR2 FQNNGV.

The J gene is TRBJ2-5, the V gene TRBV5-4; 7 bases match TRBD2. After removal of 10 bases from V and 4 bases from J, the junction contained 7 bases not matched to a gene. The CDR3 is 12 amino acids. CDR1 is SGHNT and CDR2 is YYREEE in the germline V gene (reference sequence). The DNA for the CDR3 is TGTGCCTCTGGGGGGGGAGGAGAGACCCAGTACTTC. As protein: CASGGGGETQYF.

This rearrangement joins TRBV2 to TRBJ1-4; 8 nucleotides match TRBD1. The germline V gene has CDR1 SNHLY and CDR2 FYNNEI. The ends lost 6 bases at V and 8 bases at J; junction bases unmatched: 5. The CDR3 covers 13 residues. DNA of the CDR3: TGTGCCAGCAGGCGAGGACAGGGCGAAAAACTGTTTTTT. Its protein is CASRRGQGEKLFF.

This chain uses TRBV5-4 with TRBJ2-7; weak D call: TRBD2 (6 bases). Germline V lookup: CDR1 SGHNT, CDR2 YYREEE (reference sequence). The CDR3 has 14 amino acids. Deletions cut 0 bases from V and 4 bases from J, with 11 bases between. CDR3 DNA: TGTGCCAGCAGCTTGGGACGGGAGAGGTACGAGCAGTACTTC. Residues: CASSLGRERYEQYF. The whole variable domain, filled in from reference TRBV5-4 and TRBJ2-7, reads ETGVTQSPTHLIKTRGQQVTLRCSSQSGHNTVSWYQQALGQGPQFIFQYYREEENGRGNFPPRFSGLQFPNYSSELNVNALELDDSALYLCASSLGRERYEQYFGPGTRLTVT.

The CDR3 loop reads CASSYPGLASDTQYF. The CDR3 nucleotides are TGTGCCAGCAGTTACCCCGGACTAGCTTCAGATACGCAGTATTTT. The chain combines TRBV6-6 with TRBJ2-3; 8 nucleotides agree with TRBD2. Germline assignment: CDR1 MNHNY and CDR2 SVGAGI (reference sequence). This CDR3 has 15 amino acids. The ends lost 2 bases at V and 4 bases at J; junction bases unmatched: 5.

The genes are TRBV10-2 and TRBJ1-3; 10 bases line up with TRBD1. The CDR3 runs 15 residues. CDR1 is WSHSY and CDR2 is SAAADI in the germline V gene. The V gene end was trimmed by 8 bases and the J gene end by 0 bases; junction bases not matched to a gene: 4. CDR3 amino acids: CASGGQGSSGNTIYF. CDR3 bases: TGCGCCAGCGGGGGACAGGGGTCCTCTGGAAACACCATATATTTT.

This chain links TRBV4-2 with TRBJ2-7, with D perhaps matching TRBD2 (5 bases). V was shortened by 1 base and J by 0 bases, with 7 bases between the two germline ends. Germline V CDR1 and CDR2: LGHNA, YNFKEQ. The CDR3 extends over 14 amino acids. CDR3 protein: CASSQGGFSYEQYF. DNA of the CDR3: TGTGCCAGCAGCCAAGGCGGGTTCTCCTACGAGCAGTACTTC.

The V gene is TRBV4-1, the J gene TRBJ2-5, with 9 bases identical to TRBD2. From germline, CDR1 is MGHRA and CDR2 YSYEKL. J was trimmed by 5 bases and V by 1 base; bases with no gene match: 11. The CDR3 is 17 residues long. This CDR3 is CASSQGVGSGGRETQYF. CDR3 in DNA: TGCGCCAGCAGCCAAGGGGTGGGTAGCGGGGGCCGGGAGACCCAGTACTTC.

The V gene is TRBV7-7, the J gene TRBJ2-6; D not resolved. The CDR3 covers 13 residues. Trimming took off 5 bases at V and 4 bases at J, with 6 bases between the two ends. The germline gives CDR1 SSHAT, CDR2 FNYEAQ (reference sequence). The CDR3 spells CASSPSGANVLTF. The CDR3 DNA sequence: TGTGCCAGCAGCCCAAGCGGGGCCAACGTCCTGACTTTC.

V gene TRBV9 combines with J gene TRBJ2-2; possibly TRBD2 for D (6 bases). This CDR3 is built from 13 residues. Trimming took off 4 bases at V and 7 bases at J, with 11 bases between the two ends. Looked up from germline, CDR1 is SGDLS and CDR2 is YYNGEE. CDR3 amino acids: CASSFLGGGELFF. DNA for the CDR3: TGTGCCAGCAGCTTCTTGGGAGGCGGGGAGCTGTTTTTT.

The chain combines TRBV6-5 with TRBJ1-5; 7 bases are shared with TRBD1. CDR3 length: 15 amino acids. V trimming: 2 bases; J trimming: 3 bases; junction bases outside the gene matches: 4. The germline CDR1 and CDR2 sequences are MNHEY and SVGAGI. The CDR3 DNA reads TGTGCCAGCAGTTACAACAGGGGAACCAATCAGCCCCAGCATTTT. Translated, it gives CASSYNRGTNQPQHF.

The rearrangement joins TRBV5-1 to TRBJ1-3; perhaps TRBD1 as D (6 bases). The germline gives CDR1 SGHRS, CDR2 YFSETQ. The CDR3 covers 16 residues. The V end was cut by 3 bases, the J end by 0 bases, with 13 bases between. CDR3 region: CASSSEGGFSGNTIYF. The CDR3 nucleotides read TGCGCCAGCAGCTCGGAAGGGGGATTCTCTGGAAACACCATATATTTT.

As DNA, the CDR3 is TGTGCCAGCGCCGTTGCGGGAGAGGGCACAGATACGCAGTATTTT. Translating it yields CASAVAGEGTDTQYF. The chain uses TRBV18 and TRBJ2-3; 7 bases map to TRBD2. CDR1 KGHSH and CDR2 LQKENI come from the germline V gene. The CDR3 has 15 residues. The J segment lost 1 base and the V segment lost 8 bases, leaving 9 bases of the junction unmatched. Full variable domain (remainder filled in from reference TRBV18 and TRBJ2-3): NAGVMQNPRHLVRRRGQEARLRCSPMKGHSHVYWYRQLPEEGLKFMVYLQKENIIDESGMPKERFSAEFPKEGPSILRIQQVVRGDSAAYFCASAVAGEGTDTQYFGPGTRLTVL.

The J gene is TRBJ2-3, the V gene TRBV9; TRBD2 aligns across 7 bases. CDR1 and CDR2 from the germline V gene are SGDLS and YYNGEE. The CDR3 consists of 15 residues. Germline trimming cut 0 bases from V and 1 base from J; bases unmatched to any gene: 2. The CDR3 nucleotides read TGTGCCAGCAGCGTAGCACTAGCGCGCACAGATACGCAGTATTTT. It codes for CASSVALARTDTQYF.

The V and J genes are TRBV6-4 and TRBJ1-2, with 9 nucleotides matching TRBD1. CDR3 length equals 16 residues. The germline V gene has CDR1 MRHNA and CDR2 SNTAGT. V lost 6 bases to trimming and J lost 1 base; unmatched junction nucleotides: 9. CDR3 sequence reads: CASSFRDREINYGYTF. CDR3 bases: TGTGCCAGCAGCTTCCGGGACAGGGAGATTAACTATGGCTACACCTTC.

The rearrangement joins TRBV11-2 to TRBJ1-1, with D perhaps TRBD1 (6 bases). CDR3 length: 15 residues. In germline, CDR1 is SGHAT, CDR2 FQNNGV. V shed 5 bases and J shed 4 bases, with 17 bases lying between them. CDR3 residues: CASSRITGLSTEAFF. The CDR3, as DNA: TGTGCCAGCAGCAGGATTACAGGGTTGAGCACTGAAGCTTTCTTT.

The rearrangement uses TRBV6-5 and TRBJ2-6; a weak D match, TRBD1 (5 bases). The CDR3 is 15 amino acids. The germline CDR1 and CDR2 sequences are MNHEY and SVGAGI. V was shortened by 6 bases and J by 1 base, with 10 bases between the two germline ends. CDR3 sequence: CASRQGRSGANVLTF. The CDR3 bases are TGTGCCAGCAGGCAGGGAAGGTCTGGGGCCAACGTCCTGACTTTC.

Remarks on this clone: The identical CDR3 is also encoded by other nucleotide sequences in the sample. The chain recombines TRBV4-1 with TRBJ1-5; weak D call: TRBD1 (6 bases). The CDR3 extends over 15 amino acids. Per the germline V gene, CDR1 is MGHRA and CDR2 is YSYEKL. V was shortened by 7 bases and J by 9 bases, with 22 bases between the two germline ends. Here the CDR3 reads CASTPRGQGGGPQHF. CDR3 DNA sequence: TGCGCCAGCACCCCAAGGGGACAAGGTGGAGGGCCCCAGCATTTT.

The rearrangement links TRBV5-4 to TRBJ1-2, with D unresolved. Germline values: CDR1 SGHNT, CDR2 YYREEE (reference sequence). Trimming left V 4 bases short and J 2 bases short, with 6 bases between. The CDR3 is made up of 12 amino acids. The CDR3 bases are TGTGCCAGCAGCATCGAGAACTATGGCTACACCTTC. Encoded protein: CASSIENYGYTF.